The sequence of this T cell receptor beta chain was determined in a study of T cell responses to AZD1222 COVID-19 vaccine (TCRdb year 2021). With regard to the full study: Because spike-specific TCR depth and breadth did not differ between the two schedules, AZD1222 recipients who got a second dose at roughly 4 weeks were pooled with those who got a second dose at roughly 12 weeks. Trial participants were enrolled by age into 18-55, 56-69 and 70-plus year subgroups, with about 150, 27 and 61 TCR-sequenced participants respectively. TCR sequencing covered approximately 230 trial participants: 200 to 210 given two doses of AZD1222 and around 26 given two doses of MenACWY control vaccine. Study-level results and caveats: Participants were mostly white British, with more females than males. The authors suggested clonal diversity may have been underestimated. No day 14 peak-response samples were available, so repertoires were characterized only after the peak T cell response. Spike-specific TCR breadth and depth rose significantly after two AZD1222 doses compared with day 0 and with MenACWY recipients. The 56-69-year group was small, and its depth increase did not reach significance, likely because of low power. Nearly half of unique spike-specific TCRs reportedly recognized epitopes outside regions mutated in the B.1.351 and B.1.1.7 variants. Conclusions about previously exposed vaccinees are limited, since just six AZD1222 recipients were seropositive for SARS-CoV-2 at baseline. The vaccine-associated CD4 TCRs covered the entire spike protein, and the dominant responses fell in regions 160-218 and 743-854.

A remark on this clone: The antigen it binds to is not known. No much larger clonotype is one base removed from it; base qualities were not supplied.

V lost 4 bases and J lost 0 bases, and the count of bases not matched to a germline gene is 8. CDR1 and CDR2 (MNHEY, SMNVEV) derive from the germline V gene (reference sequence). Spanning cysteine to phenylalanine, the CDR3 consists of 18 amino acids. Only the CDR3 DNA is retained, 54 bases long and in frame from the first base. This specimen's time point label, interpreted: baseline before first vaccination. Vaccinee samples came from UK trials COV001 and COV002, including a single-blind randomized controlled phase 2/3 trial of AZD1222 (ChAdOx1 nCoV-19) in healthy adults. For TCRbeta chain sequencing, PBMC samples were collected from trial participants at day 0 and at day 28 after the second dose. The CDR3 regions of human TCRbeta chains were analyzed by immunosequencing. For the original study's pipeline: TCRs in the repertoires were matched against a reference library of SARS-CoV-2-specific TCRs that had been generated with the MIRA antigen-specificity platform. Breadth was defined as the fraction of unique TCRs that were SARS-CoV-2-associated. Depth was defined as the fraction of total T cells that were SARS-CoV-2-associated. Using the MIRA data, each spike-specific TCR was mapped to the spike region that the TCR reacts to and placed in a CD4 or CD8 class. Log10-transformed breadth and depth values were compared by one-way ANOVA with Sidak's multiple comparisons tests. Drawn from immuneACCESS, this table holds only the in-frame rearrangements with V and J called that TCRdb kept. Clones are partly lost; checked studies trace under half to an unresolved V gene and leave the rest unexplained. That table furnishes V, J and clone size, whereas the DNA furnished D and trimming. Within this sample are around 120,000 clones, with just under 90% of them counted one time only. The leading ten clones occupy 4.4% of the sample.

Source: peripheral blood, taken on day 0 of AZD1222 vaccination. The chain links TRBV27 with TRBJ2-5; 13 bases in the middle match TRBD2. The sequence came from an adult in good health. The CDR3 has the sequence CASSSRLAGGPYQETQYF. The DNA is as follows: TGTGCCAGCAGTTCCCGACTAGCGGGAGGCCCCTACCAAGAGACCCAGTACTTC.